These 20 T cell receptor beta chains were sequenced from one sample in a study of T cells in Graves' hyperthyroidism and ophthalmopathy. Amplified regions were TCR beta CDR3 sequences from RNA transcripts. Primed by the HTBI set, a first-round RT-PCR was run on the TCR CDR3. TCRdb redid the calling of the multiplex PCR reads with MiXCR, one entry per CDR3 protein. The sample yields fewer than 900,000 distinct CDR3 sequences, about 19% seen once. The sequenced sample was blood. Source of these receptors: a woman aged 45-59 years with Graves' hyperthyroidism that later progressed to Graves' ophthalmopathy.

Here the CDR3 DNA reads TGCGCCAGCAGCCAAGTGGACAGGGGGATGAACGGCTACACCTTC. The encoded protein is CASSQVDRGMNGYTF. The V and J genes are TRBV4-1 and TRBJ1-2; 10 positions match TRBD1. Germline loops: CDR1 MGHRA, CDR2 YSYEKL. J gave up 8 bases and V 1 base, and 7 bases lay outside the gene matches. The CDR3 has 15 amino acids.

This clonotype occurred a few times. The J gene is TRBJ1-4, the V gene TRBV6-5; a possible D gene is TRBD1 (6 bases). CDR3 size: 17 residues. The V end lost 2 bases, the J end lost 2 bases, and 15 bases lay between the germline ends. Germline V gene data show CDR1 as MNHEY and CDR2 as SVGAGI. In DNA form, the CDR3 reads TGTGCCAGCAGTTACGCACCTCAGGGGTACACTAATGAAAAACTGTTTTTT. Translated, it gives CASSYAPQGYTNEKLFF.

V is TRBV7-2 and J is TRBJ1-3; 9 bases line up with TRBD1. The CDR3 extends over 19 amino acids. Per germline, CDR1 SGHTA and CDR2 FQGNSA. The junction had 11 bases not matched to a gene; V was cut back by 1 base and J by 1 base. The CDR3 region is CASSLEGHRGPLSGNTIYF. DNA of the CDR3: TGTGCCAGCAGCTTAGAAGGACACAGGGGGCCTTTGTCTGGAAACACCATATATTTT.

The chain has TRBV6-2 or TRBV6-3 and TRBJ1-2; D is perhaps TRBD1 (6 bases). V lost 8 bases and J lost 8, with 15 bases in between. Per germline, CDR1 MNHEY and CDR2 SVGEGT. This CDR3 contains 12 residues. The CDR3 loop is CASWEGGGGYTF. The CDR3 DNA reads as TGTGCCAGCTGGGAGGGGGGAGGAGGCTACACCTTC.

This clonotype has at least ten counts. The rearrangement links TRBV7-2 to TRBJ2-3; weak D call: TRBD1 (5 bases). There are 14 residues in the CDR3. In germline, CDR1 is SGHTA, CDR2 FQGNSA. V was shortened by 5 bases and J by 2 bases, with 11 bases between the two germline ends. The chain's CDR3 is CASSPYRITDTQYF. CDR3 DNA sequence: TGTGCCAGCAGCCCCTACAGGATCACAGATACGCAGTATTTT.

This clonotype was counted only a few times. V usage is TRBV20-1 and J usage is TRBJ2-7; D is uncertain. V was clipped by 3 bases and J by 4 bases, with 4 bases between them. Germline V gene lookup returns CDR1 DFQATT and CDR2 SNEGSKA (reference sequence). The CDR3 length is 10 residues. CDR3 loop: CSASRYEQYF. The CDR3 DNA follows: TGCAGTGCTAGCCGTTACGAGCAGTACTTC.

The table lists this clonotype with a few counts. The CDR3 DNA is TGCGCCAGCAGCCAATTCGGTGGGGGCTTACAAGAGACCCAGTACTTC. It translates to CASSQFGGGLQETQYF. V and J are TRBV4-1 and TRBJ2-5; a weak D match, TRBD1 (6 bases). There are 16 residues in the CDR3. Trimming pared 2 bases from V and 2 bases from J, leaving 15 bases between. The germline V gene has CDR1 MGHRA and CDR2 YSYEKL.

This clonotype was observed at least ten times. The V gene is TRBV2, the J gene TRBJ1-2; D gene ambiguous. Trimming shortened V by 2 bases and J by 1 base, and 8 bases separated the two germline ends. Germline CDR1 reads SNHLY; CDR2 reads FYNNEI. This CDR3 is built from 14 residues. The CDR3 protein is CASSETASNYGYTF. The CDR3 DNA is TGTGCCAGCAGTGAAACTGCCAGTAACTATGGCTACACCTTC.

The rearrangement joins TRBV6-1 to TRBJ1-6; 9 nucleotides line up with TRBD1. CDR3 length: 14 amino acids. Germline loops: CDR1 MNHNS, CDR2 SASEGT. V lost 6 bases, J lost 8 bases, and 5 bases stayed unmatched. This CDR3 reads CASRKRTGDSPLHF. The CDR3 DNA is TGTGCCAGCAGGAAAAGGACAGGGGATTCACCCCTCCACTTT.

This clonotype showed up just a few times. V usage is TRBV6-2 or TRBV6-3 and J usage is TRBJ1-5, with a weak D call TRBD1 (5 bases). Trimming took off 6 bases at V and 0 bases at J, with 12 bases between the two ends. The CDR3 has 15 residues. Germline values: CDR1 MNHEY, CDR2 SVGEGT. The CDR3 sequence: CASRPDRVSNQPQHF. CDR3 nucleotide sequence: TGTGCCAGCAGACCCGACAGAGTTAGCAATCAGCCCCAGCATTTT.

The chain uses TRBV9 and TRBJ1-2; D remains ambiguous. The germline V gene has CDR1 SGDLS and CDR2 YYNGEE. Trimming took 4 bases from V and 4 from J, leaving 11 bases between them. This CDR3 has 13 residues. The CDR3 DNA reads TGTGCCAGCAGCTCAGGAATTCCCTATGGCTACACCTTC. Translation gives CASSSGIPYGYTF.

This clonotype came up a few times. The chain carries TRBV20-1 and TRBJ2-3, with 12 bases matching TRBD2. J was trimmed by 2 bases and V by 4 bases; bases with no gene match: 10. The CDR3 runs to 17 residues. Germline V lookup: CDR1 DFQATT, CDR2 SNEGSKA (reference sequence). The DNA for the CDR3 is TGCAGTGCTACTCTAGCGGGGGGGCCTACCCACACAGATACGCAGTATTTT. Encoded protein: CSATLAGGPTHTDTQYF.

This clonotype was found a few times. This sequence joins TRBV6-5 and TRBJ1-1, with a possible D match to TRBD1 (5 bases). Trimming took off 2 bases at V and 8 bases at J, with 9 bases between the two ends. Germline CDR1 is MNHEY and CDR2 is SVGAGI. CDR3 length: 12 residues. CDR3 nucleotide sequence: TGTGCCAGCAGTTACCGGGGGAGGGAAGCTTTCTTT. It yields the protein CASSYRGREAFF.

The chain has TRBV5-5 and TRBJ2-1; 7 bases align to TRBD2. Germline CDR1 and CDR2: SGHKS and YYEKEE (reference sequence). Trimming cost V 4 bases and J 2 bases; bases outside gene matches: 9. This CDR3 has 16 residues. The CDR3 nucleotides are TGTGCCAGCAGCCCCAGTGTGGCGGGGGCCTACAATGAGCAGTTCTTC. Translating it yields CASSPSVAGAYNEQFF.

As regards this clonotype: Sequence at one end of the junction differs from germline and may be a read error. This rearrangement joins TRBV3-1 to TRBJ2-6, with D possibly matching TRBD2 (5 bases). This CDR3 spans 16 amino acids. Germline V gene sequence: CDR1 LGHDT, CDR2 YNNKEL (reference sequence). The CDR3 loop reads CASNQDGGSGANVLTF. The CDR3 DNA reads TGTGCCAGCAACCAAGATGGAGGCTCTGGGGCCAACGTCCTGACTTTC.

This CDR3 is CASSERYGYTF. The CDR3 coding sequence is TGTGCCAGCAGCGAAAGATATGGCTACACCTTC. The chain carries TRBV3-1 and TRBJ1-2, with unresolved D. The CDR3 runs 11 residues. V was clipped by 5 bases and J by 5 bases, with 6 bases between them. Germline lookup yields CDR1 LGHDT and CDR2 YNNKEL (reference sequence).

The gene calls are TRBV4-1 and TRBJ2-1; D might be TRBD2 (5 bases). Trimming removed 1 base from V and 4 bases from J, with 8 bases in between. The CDR3 is made up of 14 amino acids. Germline CDR1 and CDR2: MGHRA and YSYEKL. The CDR3 region is CASSQGERYNEQFF. CDR3 DNA: TGCGCCAGCAGCCAAGGGGAGAGATACAATGAGCAGTTCTTC.

Remarks on this clonotype: Without the conserved terminal phenylalanine or tryptophan, this CDR3 likely stems from a read error. The V and J genes are TRBV3-1 and TRBJ1-4; no definite D call. The CDR3 is 15 residues long. Trimming pared 6 bases from V and 4 bases from J, leaving 15 bases between. Germline V CDR1 and CDR2: LGHDT, YNNKEL (reference sequence). The chain's CDR3 is CASRVSGLSNEKLFS. The CDR3 DNA reads TGTGCCAGCAGGGTCTCCGGGTTAAGTAATGAAAAACTGTTTTCT.

The rearrangement uses TRBV13 and TRBJ1-3, with 8 bases lining up with TRBD1. Germline values: CDR1 PRHDT, CDR2 FYEKMQ (reference sequence). After removal of 3 bases from V and 7 bases from J, the junction contained 5 bases not matched to a gene. This CDR3 is built from 14 residues. CDR3 bases: TGTGCCAGCAGCTTTTCAGGGGGCGTCAACACCATATATTTT. This translates into CASSFSGGVNTIYF.

This clonotype was picked up a small number of times. J is TRBJ2-1 and V is TRBV19, with TRBD2 matching 15 bases. Germline V gene lookup returns CDR1 LNHDA and CDR2 SQIVND (reference sequence). There are 18 residues in the CDR3. V shed 3 bases, J shed 7 bases, and the junction held 10 bases outside the gene matches. The CDR3 bases are TGTGCCAGTAGTATCGGCCGGACTAGCGGGGGGGCTTGGAATGAGCAGTTCTTC. Its protein product is CASSIGRTSGGAWNEQFF.